This T cell receptor (beta chain) originates from a study of cytomegalovirus exposure and HLA in healthy donors (dated by TCRdb to the late 2010s). Concerning the study at large: An earlier analysis of several hundred of the donors reported about 250 Gb of sequence data and some 120 million unique TCR beta sequences from about 180 million T cells. Around 320 gigabases of sequencing data and tens of millions of unique TCR sequences were included in an early release covering 500 to 750 HLA-typed donors. The genetic ancestry cluster associated with self-reported Caucasian donors included roughly four fifths of the approximately 410 genotyped donors. The study was designed to test whether signatures of past pathogen exposure could be identified by cataloging public T cell receptors. The study used immunosequencing to profile the T cell repertoires of about 670 subjects and linked those repertoires to cytomegalovirus serostatus. In addition to the first cohort of 500 to 850 subjects, a separate validation cohort of approximately 130 different subjects was used. High-throughput TCR immunosequencing, statistical association of individual TCRs with disease status, and machine learning were combined to predict cytomegalovirus infection status. In a later analysis, previously published TCR beta repertoires from about 670 donors were re-analyzed and high-resolution HLA genotyping was added so that TCR occurrence patterns could be studied. Rather than using new phenotypic data, the later analysis identified candidate immune exposures from TCR beta sequences and from how often those sequences occurred across donors. An earlier analysis of approximately 630 of the donors applied high-throughput TCR beta sequencing to assess whether each TCR beta V gene segment acted as functional or pseudogenic. Donor age, sex, ethnicity and CMV serostatus were collected together with the repertoire data. A later genetic analysis used genome-wide SNP genotypes for about 65% of the 666 donors, treating that subset as a discovery cohort. Every discovery cohort repertoire had been produced on one sequencing platform. HLA typing included class I and class II loci at four-digit resolution. Typing coverage varied by locus: about 629-640 donors for A, B, C, DRB1 and DQB1; 500 to 550 for DQA1; about 570 for DPA1; about 450 for DPB1. About five DR-DQ haplotypes were handled as single units for association and clustering, since linkage in the cohort was strong. On average, 235,054 unique TCR beta nucleotide sequences were sequenced per donor among some 430 genotyped donors of the cohort, with around 19% of those sequences being non-productive. On the study overall, not on this receptor specifically: In this cohort, only TCR beta chains were sequenced, and detectable features were limited by the absence of alpha or paired-chain data. According to a later analysis, most CMV-associated TCR beta chains appeared to be HLA-restricted, and the HLA associations seemed to be driven largely by CMV exposure. A later analysis found that TCR association rates varied across HLA loci, with DRB1 alleles showing the most associated TCRs and HLA-C alleles the fewest. Broadly in line with IMGT annotations, most TCR beta V segments showed up in productive rearrangements about 90% or about 30% of the time in an earlier analysis of approximately 600 of the donors. Compared with the roughly 670-donor mean, donors in an Asian-associated ancestry cluster had fewer N-insertions in productive TCRs, according to a later genetic analysis. According to a later analysis, parvovirus B19, influenza, CMV and Epstein-Barr virus appeared linked to several top co-occurrence clusters. Linkage disequilibrium might explain the correlated functional status among segregating V segments, but an unknown experimental factor could not be ruled out. Most TCR sequences were seen in very few donors, while some public TCRs were found in many individuals. A further reported finding was that TCR beta sequences accurately predicted the HLA-A and HLA-B alleles for most subjects in the first cohort. The authors suggested that the approach could potentially be extended to other disease states and immunological phenotypes. In a later analysis, HLA-associated TCR beta chains were found to be more clonally expanded and to have lower generation probabilities than equally common non-associated chains. At a false discovery rate of 0.05, a later analysis linked about 16,000 TCR beta sequences to specific HLA alleles. The classifier was reported to diagnose cytomegalovirus status with high specificity and sensitivity in both the original and validation cohorts. HLA typing was unavailable for some donors at each locus, so association tests used only the typed subset. For the cohort, immune exposure information was limited to CMV serostatus. The study listed 164 TCR beta chains as associated with cytomegalovirus. In vitro tests confirmed that a few of the cytomegalovirus-associated TCR beta chains recognize cytomegalovirus antigens. The presence/absence analyses assumed that sequencing depth was roughly uniform across donors, and that assumption may not be true. V-gene and J-gene trimming of TCR beta chains was associated with a missense DCLRE1C variant in a later genetic analysis, and the association was replicated in an independent cohort. When HLA alleles, especially DR and DQ, strongly co-occurred, attributing TCR associations to individual alleles was difficult. A group of highly shared sequence variants was considered likely to be a technical artifact of the sequencing pipeline. Because counts were too low, some 17 rarely observed V segments, including chromosome 9 orphons, were left out of the earlier analysis of 500 to 750 of the donors.

Details on this clone: The antigen it recognizes is unknown. Base qualities are not provided; no much larger clone lies one nucleotide away.

The cohort was made up of several hundred healthy bone marrow donors. Cohort members were all nominally healthy when sampled, although unrecorded immune exposures were likely present. The donor was CMV seropositive and was included in the group of some 290 seropositive cohort members. A peripheral blood sample was provided by each donor, and peripheral blood mononuclear cells were used for TCR beta sequencing. The Qiagen DNeasy Blood Extraction Kit was used to extract genomic DNA from the blood cell samples. Library creation used the immunoSEQ multiplex PCR assay. For the multiplex PCR, a mixture combining 60 forward primers for TCR Vbeta segments and 13 reverse primers for TCR Jbeta segments was used. The CDR3 region of rearranged TCR beta genes was amplified from genomic DNA by a multiplex PCR assay. On the Illumina HiSeq System, the amplified TCR beta libraries were sequenced as 87-base-pair reads. The paper's processing steps were these. In a later analysis, approximately 74 million unique TCR beta chains were counted across the 650 to 700 repertoires, and about 10 million of these chains were shared by at least two donors. Raw reads were error-corrected and collapsed into unique sequences by a nearest-neighbor algorithm in which closely related sequences were merged to remove PCR and sequencing errors. Alignment of CDR3 sequences to IMGT reference sequences was used to assign V, D and J gene segments. Each retained sequence needed at least a six-nucleotide match to both a V gene segment and a J gene segment. Rearrangements were called productive when the CDR3 lacked stop codons and stayed in frame with V and J; all others were non-productive. CDR3 was defined by IMGT convention, running from the second conserved V-encoded cysteine to the conserved J-encoded phenylalanine. Sequences without an unambiguous match to a single V gene segment were excluded from the earlier analysis of about 640 of the donors. In an earlier analysis of approximately 590 of the donors, a V segment was called functional when productive rearrangements were above 56.7%, and segregating when the standard deviation between donors exceeded 5%. A statistical classification framework was built for diagnosing cytomegalovirus status from the catalog of TCR beta chain sequences. A later analysis assigned V and J genes by comparing TCR nucleotide sequences with IMGT/GENE-DB human TR gene sequences. The TCRdist pipeline was used in a later analysis to assign CDR3 sequences and most-parsimonious VDJ recombination scenarios. In a later analysis, each TCR beta chain was defined by its CDR3 amino acid sequence together with its V-gene family, and reads without a unique V-gene family were excluded. A later analysis removed 500 to 600 highly shared, low-generation-probability nucleotide sequences to deal with suspected cross-contamination and a sequencing artifact. In a later analysis, a clonal expansion index for each public chain was calculated from normalized within-repertoire ranks of inferred template counts. In a later analysis, generation probabilities were computed with a VDJ recombination model fitted to out-of-frame rearrangements, and the resulting probabilities were checked against IGoR. In a later analysis, TCR-TCR, TCR-HLA and TCR-CMV co-occurrence was scored with hypergeometric tests, and a repertoire-size bias correction was applied to TCR pairs. To estimate false discovery rates, a later analysis permuted the HLA or CMV assignments 20 times. A later analysis grouped co-occurring TCRs with DBSCAN, adding TCRdist sequence similarity when clustering within HLA-allele-positive subsets. For co-occurrence clustering, repertoires with fewer than 30,000 or more than 120,000 public chains were excluded, along with five or six repertoires with anomalous nucleotide sharing. In its TCRdb copy, this immuneACCESS table keeps in-frame sequences only and misses some clones. Where compared with another copy, unresolved V genes explain less than half of these, and the others have no known cause. The D gene and trimming were derived from the DNA, and the V and J assignments and clone size from that table. This sample gives approximately 150,000 clones in total; 70% to 90% of them show up just once. The ten largest clonotypes hold approximately 2.5% of the sample.

The receptor comes from a man aged 25-40 years in good health and CMV-seropositive. Sequenced sample: PBMCs.

CDR3 protein: CASSMDSQAYNSPLHF. The base sequence is TGTGCCAGTAGTATGGACAGCCAGGCGTATAATTCACCCCTCCACTTT. The sequence is built from TRBV19 and TRBJ1-6; the D segment could be TRBD1, given 6 matching bases. The germline V gene (reference sequence) sets CDR1 to LNHDA and CDR2 to SQIVND. At the junction V is shortened by 3 bases and J by 4 bases, with 13 bases in between. The CDR3 numbers 16 residues from cysteine through phenylalanine. Of the read, only the CDR3 DNA is kept; its 48 bases are in frame from base 1.